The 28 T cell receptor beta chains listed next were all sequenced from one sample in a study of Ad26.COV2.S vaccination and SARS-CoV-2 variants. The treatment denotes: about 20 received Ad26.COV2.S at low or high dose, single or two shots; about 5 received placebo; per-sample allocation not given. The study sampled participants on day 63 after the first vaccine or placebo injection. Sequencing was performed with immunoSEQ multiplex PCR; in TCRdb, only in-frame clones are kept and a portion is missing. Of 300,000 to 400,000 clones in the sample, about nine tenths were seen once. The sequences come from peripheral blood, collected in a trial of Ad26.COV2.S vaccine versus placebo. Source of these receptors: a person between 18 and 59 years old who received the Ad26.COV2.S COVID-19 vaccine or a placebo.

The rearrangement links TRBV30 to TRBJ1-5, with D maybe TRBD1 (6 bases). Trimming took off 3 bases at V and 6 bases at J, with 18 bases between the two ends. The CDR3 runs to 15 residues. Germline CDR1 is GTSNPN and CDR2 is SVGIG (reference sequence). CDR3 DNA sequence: TGTGCCTGGAGCTCTCGGACAGCGGGGACTCAGCCCCAGCATTTT. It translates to CAWSSRTAGTQPQHF.

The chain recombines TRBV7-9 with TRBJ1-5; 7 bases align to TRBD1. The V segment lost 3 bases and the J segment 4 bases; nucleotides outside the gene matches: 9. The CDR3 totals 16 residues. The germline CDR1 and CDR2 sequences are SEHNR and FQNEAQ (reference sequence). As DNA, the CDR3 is TGTGCCAGCAGCTTCTCCGGGACAGCAAATAATCAGCCCCAGCATTTT. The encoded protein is CASSFSGTANNQPQHF.

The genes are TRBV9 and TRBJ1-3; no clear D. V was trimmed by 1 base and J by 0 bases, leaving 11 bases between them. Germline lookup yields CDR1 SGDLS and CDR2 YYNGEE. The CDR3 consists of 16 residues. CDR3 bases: TGTGCCAGCAGCGTAAACCCAGTGGGCTCTGGAAACACCATATATTTT. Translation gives CASSVNPVGSGNTIYF.

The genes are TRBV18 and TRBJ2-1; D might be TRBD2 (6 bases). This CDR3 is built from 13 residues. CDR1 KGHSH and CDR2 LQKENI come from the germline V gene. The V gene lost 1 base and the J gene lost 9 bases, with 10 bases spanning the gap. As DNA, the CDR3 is TGTGCCAGCTCACCACTCGGGGGTGGTGAGCAGTTCTTC. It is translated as CASSPLGGGEQFF.

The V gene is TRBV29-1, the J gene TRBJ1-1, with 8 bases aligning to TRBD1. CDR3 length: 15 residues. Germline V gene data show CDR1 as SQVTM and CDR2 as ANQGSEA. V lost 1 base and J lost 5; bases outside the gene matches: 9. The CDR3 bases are TGCAGCGTTGAAGTTAGAGGACAGGGTGGGACTGAAGCTTTCTTT. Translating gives CSVEVRGQGGTEAFF.

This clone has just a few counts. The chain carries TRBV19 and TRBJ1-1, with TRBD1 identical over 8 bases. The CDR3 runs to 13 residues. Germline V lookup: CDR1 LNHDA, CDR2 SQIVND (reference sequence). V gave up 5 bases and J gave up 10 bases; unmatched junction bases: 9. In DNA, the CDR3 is TGTGCCAGTAGTCCTCGGACAGGGCAGGCAGCTTTCTTT. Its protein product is CASSPRTGQAAFF.

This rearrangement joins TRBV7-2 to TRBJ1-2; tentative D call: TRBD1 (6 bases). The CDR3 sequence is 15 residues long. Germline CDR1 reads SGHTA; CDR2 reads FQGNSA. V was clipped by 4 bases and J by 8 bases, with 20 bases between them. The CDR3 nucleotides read TGTGCCAGCAGCTCGGCGGGGGCGAGCCTTCGGGGCTACACCTTC. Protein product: CASSSAGASLRGYTF.

CDR3 residues: CASSQSPLGMGANGNTIYF. The CDR3, as DNA: TGCGCCAGCAGTCAATCCCCTCTCGGTATGGGGGCGAACGGAAACACCATATATTTT. The chain recombines TRBV23-1 with TRBJ1-3; tentative D call: TRBD1 (6 bases). TRBV23-1 is recorded as an ORF, its role being uncertain. Trimming pared 0 bases from V and 4 bases from J, leaving 22 bases between. The length of the CDR3 is 19 residues.

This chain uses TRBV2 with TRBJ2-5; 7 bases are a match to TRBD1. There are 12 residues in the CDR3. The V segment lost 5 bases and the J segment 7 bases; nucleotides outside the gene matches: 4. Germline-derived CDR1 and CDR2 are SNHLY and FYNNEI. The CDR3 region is CASSWTGGTQYF. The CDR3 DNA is TGTGCCAGCAGTTGGACAGGTGGGACCCAGTACTTC.

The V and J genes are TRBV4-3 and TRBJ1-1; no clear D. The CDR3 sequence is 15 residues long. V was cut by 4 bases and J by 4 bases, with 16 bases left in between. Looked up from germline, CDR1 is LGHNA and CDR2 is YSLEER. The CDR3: CASSPSYPGVTEAFF. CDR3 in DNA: TGCGCCAGCAGCCCGAGCTACCCAGGAGTCACTGAAGCTTTCTTT.

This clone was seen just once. In DNA, the CDR3 is TGTGCCAGCAGTTTATGGGACGCTAATGAGCAGTTCTTC. Translation: CASSLWDANEQFF. J is TRBJ2-1 and V is TRBV28; D remains unclear. The CDR3 extends over 13 amino acids. The V end lost 0 bases, the J end lost 7 bases, and 7 bases lay between the germline ends. The germline V gene encodes CDR1 MDHEN and CDR2 SYDVKM.

The DNA for the CDR3 is TGTGCCAGTACCCAAGCACTCGGTGGTAGCACTGAAGCTTTCTTT. Translated, it gives CASTQALGGSTEAFF. This chain connects TRBV19 to TRBJ1-1; unclear D gene. From germline, CDR1 is LNHDA and CDR2 SQIVND (reference sequence). This CDR3 comprises 15 residues. V was shortened by 7 bases and J by 4 bases, with 19 bases between the two germline ends.

CDR3 sequence reads: CASSFPGTSGRGSDTQYF. The CDR3 DNA is TGTGCCAGCAGCTTCCCCGGGACTAGCGGGAGGGGGTCAGATACGCAGTATTTT. The V and J genes are TRBV5-4 and TRBJ2-3; 16 bases are a match to TRBD2. The CDR3 loop spans 18 amino acids. The germline V gene encodes CDR1 SGHNT and CDR2 YYREEE (reference sequence). V was clipped by 2 bases and J by 4 bases; unmatched bases: 7.

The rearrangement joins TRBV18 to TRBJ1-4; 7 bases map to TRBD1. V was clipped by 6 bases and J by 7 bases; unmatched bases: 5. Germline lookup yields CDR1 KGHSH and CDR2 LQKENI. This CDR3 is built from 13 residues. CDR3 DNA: TGTGCCAGCTCCGGGACAGAGTTTGAAAAACTGTTTTTT. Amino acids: CASSGTEFEKLFF.

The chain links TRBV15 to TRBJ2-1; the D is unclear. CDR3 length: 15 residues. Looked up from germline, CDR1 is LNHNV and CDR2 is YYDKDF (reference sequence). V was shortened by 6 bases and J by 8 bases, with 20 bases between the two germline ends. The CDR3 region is CATSPRSIRVDEQFF. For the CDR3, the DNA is TGTGCCACCAGTCCCAGGTCTATTAGGGTGGATGAGCAGTTCTTC.

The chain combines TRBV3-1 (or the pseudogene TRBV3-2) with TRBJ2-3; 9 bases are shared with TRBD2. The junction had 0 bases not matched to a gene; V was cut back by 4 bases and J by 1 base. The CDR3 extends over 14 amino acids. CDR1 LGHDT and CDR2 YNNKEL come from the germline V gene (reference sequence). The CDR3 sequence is CASSRTSGTDTQYF. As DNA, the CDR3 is TGTGCCAGCAGCCGGACTAGCGGCACAGATACGCAGTATTTT.

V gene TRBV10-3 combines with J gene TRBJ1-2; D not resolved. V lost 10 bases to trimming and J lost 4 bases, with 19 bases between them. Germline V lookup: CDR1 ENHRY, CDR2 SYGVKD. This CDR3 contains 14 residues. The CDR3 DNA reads TGTGCCAGCACCCCTGGGCAGGCGTCCTATGGCTACACCTTC. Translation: CASTPGQASYGYTF.

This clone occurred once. The CDR3 spells CASSLVQTNTEAFF. Here the CDR3 DNA reads TGTGCCAGCAGCTTAGTTCAGACGAACACTGAAGCTTTCTTT. The chain uses TRBV7-8 and TRBJ1-1; D not certain. V lost 1 base, J lost 1 base, and 7 bases lay in between. Germline CDR1 is SGHVS and CDR2 is FQNEAQ. The CDR3 length is 14 residues.

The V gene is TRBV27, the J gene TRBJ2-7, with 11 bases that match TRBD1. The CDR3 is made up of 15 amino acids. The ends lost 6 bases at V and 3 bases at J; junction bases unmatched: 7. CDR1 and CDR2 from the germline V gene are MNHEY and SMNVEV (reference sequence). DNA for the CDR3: TGTGCCAGCAGGTCAGCTGGGACAGGGGGCTACGAGCAGTACGTC. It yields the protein CASRSAGTGGYEQYV.

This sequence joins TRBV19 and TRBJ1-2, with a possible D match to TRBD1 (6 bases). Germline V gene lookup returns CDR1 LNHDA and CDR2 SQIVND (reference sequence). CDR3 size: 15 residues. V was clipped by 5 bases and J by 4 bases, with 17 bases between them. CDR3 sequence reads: CASSPDRRALYGYTF. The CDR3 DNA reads TGTGCCAGTAGTCCCGACAGGAGGGCCCTCTATGGCTACACCTTC.

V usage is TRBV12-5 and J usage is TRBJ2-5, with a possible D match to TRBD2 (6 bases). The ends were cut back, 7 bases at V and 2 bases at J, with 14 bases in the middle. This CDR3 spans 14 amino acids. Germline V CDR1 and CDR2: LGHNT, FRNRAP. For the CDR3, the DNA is TGTGCTAGTGCCTCCTGGGAGGAGCAAGAGACCCAGTACTTC. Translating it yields CASASWEEQETQYF.

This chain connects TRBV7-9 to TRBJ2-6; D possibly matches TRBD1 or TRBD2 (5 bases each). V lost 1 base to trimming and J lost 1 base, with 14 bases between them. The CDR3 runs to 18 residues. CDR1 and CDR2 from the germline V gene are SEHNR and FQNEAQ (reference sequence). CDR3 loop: CASSLGGRPLSGANVLTF. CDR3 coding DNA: TGTGCCAGCAGCTTAGGGGGACGGCCTCTTTCTGGGGCCAACGTCCTGACTTTC.

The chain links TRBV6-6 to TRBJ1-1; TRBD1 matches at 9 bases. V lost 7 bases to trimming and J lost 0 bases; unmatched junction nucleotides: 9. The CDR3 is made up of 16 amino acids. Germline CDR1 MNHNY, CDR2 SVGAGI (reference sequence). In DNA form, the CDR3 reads TGTGCCAGCATTACGACCGGGACAGGGATGAACACTGAAGCTTTCTTT. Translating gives CASITTGTGMNTEAFF.

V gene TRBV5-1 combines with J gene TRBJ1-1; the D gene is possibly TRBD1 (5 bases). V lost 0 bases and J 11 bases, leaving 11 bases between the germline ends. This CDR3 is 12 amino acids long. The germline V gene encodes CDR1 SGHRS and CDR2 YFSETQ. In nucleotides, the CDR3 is TGCGCCAGCAGCTTGGGCGGGGGTTGGGCTTTCTTT. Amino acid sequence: CASSLGGGWAFF.

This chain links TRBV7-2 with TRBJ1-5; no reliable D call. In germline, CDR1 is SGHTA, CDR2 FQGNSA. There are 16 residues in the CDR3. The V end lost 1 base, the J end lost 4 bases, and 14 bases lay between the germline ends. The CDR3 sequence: CASSLEGWSRNQPQHF. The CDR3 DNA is TGTGCCAGCAGCTTAGAAGGGTGGTCTAGGAATCAGCCCCAGCATTTT.

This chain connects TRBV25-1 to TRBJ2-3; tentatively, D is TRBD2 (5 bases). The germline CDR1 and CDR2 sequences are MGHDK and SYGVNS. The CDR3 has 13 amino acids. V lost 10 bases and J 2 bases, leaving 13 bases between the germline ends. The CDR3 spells CATGLPNTDTQYF. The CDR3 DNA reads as TGTGCCACAGGACTCCCTAACACAGATACGCAGTATTTT.

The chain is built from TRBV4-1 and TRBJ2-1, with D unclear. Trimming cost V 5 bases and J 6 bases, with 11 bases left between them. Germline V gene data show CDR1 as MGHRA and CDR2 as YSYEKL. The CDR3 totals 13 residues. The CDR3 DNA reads TGCGCCAGCAGCGAATTTATGGGCAATGAGCAGTTCTTC. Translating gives CASSEFMGNEQFF.

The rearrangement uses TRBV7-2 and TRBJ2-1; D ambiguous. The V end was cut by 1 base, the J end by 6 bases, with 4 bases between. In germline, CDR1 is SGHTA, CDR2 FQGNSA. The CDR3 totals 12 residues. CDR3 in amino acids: CASSLVLNEQFF. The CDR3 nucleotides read TGTGCCAGCAGCTTAGTTCTCAATGAGCAGTTCTTC.